The entry below describes one TCR beta chain. Its target antigen remains unknown. Within one base of it there is no much larger clone, and no base qualities were kept. The sample is drawn from a study of primary melanoma T cells and metastatic recurrence (dated by TCRdb to 2020 to 2021). In the study overall: The cohort consisted of around 200 primary melanomas of stage T2 to T4, each more than 1 mm thick. Histopathological grading of tumor-infiltrating lymphocytes was compared with the sequencing-derived T-cell fraction. The T-cell fraction measured by TCR beta sequencing was compared against progression-free survival as the clinical outcome. The study examined whether T-cell fraction and T-cell repertoire clonality in primary melanoma tumors predicted patient outcome. The research as a whole found: Adding T-cell fraction to tumor thickness reportedly improved progression-free survival prediction more than adding any other histopathological variable. The authors framed an effective T-cell-mediated antitumor response in primary melanoma only as a suggestion, not a demonstrated mechanism. Protection appeared to be conferred by a T-cell fraction above 20% regardless of ulceration status, mitotic rate or nodal disease. The tumor T-cell fraction reportedly predicted progression-free survival independently of thickness, ulceration, mitotic rate and age.

The library was obtained by the immunoSEQ multiplex PCR assay. Primary melanoma tumor tissue underwent high-throughput sequencing of the T-cell receptor beta chain. Processing in the source paper ran as follows. Repertoire analyses included TCRB CDR3 sharing between samples and the distribution of insertions and deletions. A gradient-boosted model ranked how well the T-cell fraction predicted outcome compared with histopathological variables. Here the immuneACCESS table is served through TCRdb, limited to in-frame sequences with V and J called. Missing clones are a known gap in these copies; in checked studies unresolved V genes cover under half, and the rest lacks a known reason. The V and J calls and clone size are taken from that table; D and trimming were inferred from the DNA. The sample contains roughly 500 clones, approximately 89% of them found a single time. Roughly a tenth of the sample is taken by the ten largest.

Patients had primary melanoma that had been surgically resected and was considered potentially curable but at risk of metastatic recurrence. Unmatched junction bases come to 9, with V trimmed by 0 bases and J by 1 base. Including cysteine and phenylalanine, the CDR3 has 19 amino acids. The CDR3 DNA has 57 bases and is translated from base 1. In the germline V gene, CDR1 corresponds to MNHGY and CDR2 to SAAAGT. The sequenced sample consisted of melanoma tumor tissue. The sequence is built from TRBV6-8 and TRBJ1-1; 12 junctional bases match TRBD1. The sequence was obtained from a human donor with melanoma. In nucleotide form, the sequence is TGTGCCAGCAGTTACTCGAGGGACAGGGGGCTCATAGGGAACACTGAAGCTTTCTTT. This encodes CASSYSRDRGLIGNTEAFF.